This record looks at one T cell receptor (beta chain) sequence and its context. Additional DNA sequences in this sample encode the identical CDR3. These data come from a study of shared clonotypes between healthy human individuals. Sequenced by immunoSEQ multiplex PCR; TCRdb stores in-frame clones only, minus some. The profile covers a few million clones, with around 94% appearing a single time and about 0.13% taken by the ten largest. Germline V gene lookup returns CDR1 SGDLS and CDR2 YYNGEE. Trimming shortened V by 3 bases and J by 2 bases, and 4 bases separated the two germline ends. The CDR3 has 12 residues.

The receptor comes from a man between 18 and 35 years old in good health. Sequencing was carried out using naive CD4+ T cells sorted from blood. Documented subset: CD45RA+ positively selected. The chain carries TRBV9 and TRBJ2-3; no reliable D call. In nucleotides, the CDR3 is TGTGCCAGCAGCGCAAACACAGATACGCAGTATTTT. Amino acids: CASSANTDTQYF.